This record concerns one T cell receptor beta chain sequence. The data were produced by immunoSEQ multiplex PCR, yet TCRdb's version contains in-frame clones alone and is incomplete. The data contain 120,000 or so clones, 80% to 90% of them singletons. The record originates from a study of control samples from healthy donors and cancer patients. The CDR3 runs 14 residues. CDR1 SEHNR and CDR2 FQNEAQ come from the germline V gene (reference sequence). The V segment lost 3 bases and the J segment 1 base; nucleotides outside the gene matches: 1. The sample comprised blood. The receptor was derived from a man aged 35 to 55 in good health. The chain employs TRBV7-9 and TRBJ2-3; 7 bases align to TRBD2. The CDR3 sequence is CASSFGGGTDTQYF. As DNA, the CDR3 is TGTGCCAGCAGCTTTGGGGGGGGCACAGATACGCAGTATTTT.